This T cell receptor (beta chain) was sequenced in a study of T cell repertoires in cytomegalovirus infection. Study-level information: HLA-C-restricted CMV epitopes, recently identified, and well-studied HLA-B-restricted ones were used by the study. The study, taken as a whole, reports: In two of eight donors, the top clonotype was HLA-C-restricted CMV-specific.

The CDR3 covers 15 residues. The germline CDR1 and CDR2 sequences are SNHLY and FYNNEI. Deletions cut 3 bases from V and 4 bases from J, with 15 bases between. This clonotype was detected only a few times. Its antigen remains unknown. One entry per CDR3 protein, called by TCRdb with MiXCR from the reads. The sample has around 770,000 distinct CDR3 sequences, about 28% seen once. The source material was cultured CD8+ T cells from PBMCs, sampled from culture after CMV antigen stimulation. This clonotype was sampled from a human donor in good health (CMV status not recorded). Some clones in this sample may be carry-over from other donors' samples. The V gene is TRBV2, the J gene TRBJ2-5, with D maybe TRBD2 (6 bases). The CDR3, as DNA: TGTGCCAGCAGTGATGGACTACTACCTGGAGAGACCCAGTACTTC. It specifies CASSDGLLPGETQYF. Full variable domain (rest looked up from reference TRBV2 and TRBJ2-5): EPEVTQTPSHQVTQMGQEVILRCVPISNHLYFYWYRQILGQKVEFLVSFYNNEISEKSEIFDDQFSVERPDGSNFTLKIRSTKLEDSAMYFCASSDGLLPGETQYFGPGTRLLVL.